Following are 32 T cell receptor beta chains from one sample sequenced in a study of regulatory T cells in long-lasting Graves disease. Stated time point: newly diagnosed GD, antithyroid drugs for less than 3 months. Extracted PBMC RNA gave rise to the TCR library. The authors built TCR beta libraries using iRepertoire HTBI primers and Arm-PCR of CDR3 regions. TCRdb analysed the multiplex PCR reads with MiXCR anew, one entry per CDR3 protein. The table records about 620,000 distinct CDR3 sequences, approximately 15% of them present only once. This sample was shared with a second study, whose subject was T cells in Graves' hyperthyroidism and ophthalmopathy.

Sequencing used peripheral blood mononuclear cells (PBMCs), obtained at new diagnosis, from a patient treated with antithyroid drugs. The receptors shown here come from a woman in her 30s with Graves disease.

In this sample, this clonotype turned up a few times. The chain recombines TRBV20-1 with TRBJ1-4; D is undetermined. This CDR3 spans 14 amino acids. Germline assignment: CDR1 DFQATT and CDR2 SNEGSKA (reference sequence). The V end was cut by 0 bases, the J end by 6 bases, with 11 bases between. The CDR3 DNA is TGCAGTGCTAGAGAAATGAGCTTTGATGAAAAACTGTTTTTT. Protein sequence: CSAREMSFDEKLFF.

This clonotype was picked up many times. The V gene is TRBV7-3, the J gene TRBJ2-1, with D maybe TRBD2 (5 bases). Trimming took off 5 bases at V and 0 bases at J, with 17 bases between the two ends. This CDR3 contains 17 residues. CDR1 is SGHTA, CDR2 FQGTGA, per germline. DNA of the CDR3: TGTGCCAGCAGCCCCTCCCGACTTACTAGCTCCTACAATGAGCAGTTCTTC. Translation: CASSPSRLTSSYNEQFF.

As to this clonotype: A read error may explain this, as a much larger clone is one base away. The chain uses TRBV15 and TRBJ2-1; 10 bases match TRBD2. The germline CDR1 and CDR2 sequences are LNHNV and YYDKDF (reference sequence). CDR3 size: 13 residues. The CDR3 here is CATGLAANNGQFF. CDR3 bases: TGTGCCACCGGACTAGCGGCCAACAATGGGCAGTTCTTC.

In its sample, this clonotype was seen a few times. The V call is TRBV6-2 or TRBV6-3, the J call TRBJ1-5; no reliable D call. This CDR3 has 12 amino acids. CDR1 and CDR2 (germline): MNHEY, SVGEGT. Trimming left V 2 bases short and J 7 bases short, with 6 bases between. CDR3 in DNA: TGTGCCAGCAGTTACAGGTACCAGCCCCAGCATTTT. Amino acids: CASSYRYQPQHF.

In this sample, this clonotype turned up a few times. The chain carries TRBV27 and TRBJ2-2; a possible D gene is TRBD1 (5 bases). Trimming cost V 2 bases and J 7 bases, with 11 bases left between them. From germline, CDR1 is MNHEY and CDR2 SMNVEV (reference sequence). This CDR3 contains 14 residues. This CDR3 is CASSLGSGFGELFF. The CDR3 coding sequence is TGTGCCAGCAGTTTAGGGTCAGGGTTCGGGGAGCTGTTTTTT.

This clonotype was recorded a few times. The chain's CDR3 is CASSLSSTWTEAFF. The CDR3, as DNA: TGTGCCAGCAGCTTGTCCTCGACTTGGACTGAAGCTTTCTTT. The chain combines TRBV7-6 with TRBJ1-1; D unclear. Trimming removed 3 bases from V and 5 bases from J, with 13 bases in between. CDR3 length: 14 amino acids. The germline V gene encodes CDR1 SGHVS and CDR2 FNYEAQ.

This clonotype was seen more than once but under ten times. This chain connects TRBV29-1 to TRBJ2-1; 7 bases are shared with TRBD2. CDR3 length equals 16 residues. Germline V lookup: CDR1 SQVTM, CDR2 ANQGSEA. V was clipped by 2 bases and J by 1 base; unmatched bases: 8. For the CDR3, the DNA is TGCAGCGTTGAACTCCGGCAAGCGGGGTCCTACAATGAGCAGTTCTTC. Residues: CSVELRQAGSYNEQFF.

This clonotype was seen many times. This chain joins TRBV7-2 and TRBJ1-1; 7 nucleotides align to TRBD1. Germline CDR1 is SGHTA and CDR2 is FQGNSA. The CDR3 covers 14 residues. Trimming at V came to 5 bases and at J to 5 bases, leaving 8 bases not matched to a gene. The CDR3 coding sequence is TGTGCCAGCAGCCCAGACAGGGAGCAAACTGAAGCTTTCTTT. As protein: CASSPDREQTEAFF.

The CDR3 loop reads CASSNTGGSEQYF. CDR3 nucleotide sequence: TGCGCCAGCAGCAACACAGGGGGCAGCGAGCAGTACTTC. V and J are TRBV5-1 and TRBJ2-7; TRBD1 aligns across 9 bases. This CDR3 has 13 amino acids. The germline gives CDR1 SGHRS, CDR2 YFSETQ. V was pared by 4 bases and J by 6 bases, with 5 bases of the junction left unmatched.

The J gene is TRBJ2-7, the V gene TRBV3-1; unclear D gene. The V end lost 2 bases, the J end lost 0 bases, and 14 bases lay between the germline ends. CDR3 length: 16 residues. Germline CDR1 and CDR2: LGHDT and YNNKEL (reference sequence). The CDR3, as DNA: TGTGCCAGCAGCCAACGAGGACGTGTTAGCTCCTACGAGCAGTACTTC. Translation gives CASSQRGRVSSYEQYF.

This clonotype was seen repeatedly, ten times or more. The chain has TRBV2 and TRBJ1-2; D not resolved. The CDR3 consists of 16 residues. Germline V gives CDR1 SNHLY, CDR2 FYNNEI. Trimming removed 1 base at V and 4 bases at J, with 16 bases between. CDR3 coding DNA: TGTGCCAGCAGTGAAGGTATTACCGGGATCGGCTATGGCTACACCTTC. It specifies CASSEGITGIGYGYTF.

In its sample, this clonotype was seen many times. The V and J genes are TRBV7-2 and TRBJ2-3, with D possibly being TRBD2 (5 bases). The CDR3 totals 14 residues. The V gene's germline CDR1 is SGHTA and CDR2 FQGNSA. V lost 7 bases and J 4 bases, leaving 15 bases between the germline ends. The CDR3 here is CASTKSGISDTQYF. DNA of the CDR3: TGTGCCAGCACCAAATCGGGGATCTCAGATACGCAGTATTTT.

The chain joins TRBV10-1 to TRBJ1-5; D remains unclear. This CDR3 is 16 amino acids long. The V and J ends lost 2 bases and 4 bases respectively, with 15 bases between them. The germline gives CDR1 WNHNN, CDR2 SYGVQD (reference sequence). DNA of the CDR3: TGCGCCAGCAGTGAGGGACCCCATGCATGGAATCAGCCCCAGCATTTT. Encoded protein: CASSEGPHAWNQPQHF.

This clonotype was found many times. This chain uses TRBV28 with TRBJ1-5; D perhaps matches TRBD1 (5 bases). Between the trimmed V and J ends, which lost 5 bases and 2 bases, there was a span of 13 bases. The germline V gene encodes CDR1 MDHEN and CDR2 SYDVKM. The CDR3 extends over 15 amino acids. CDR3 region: CASSTRRQRNQPQHF. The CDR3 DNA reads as TGTGCCAGCAGTACCAGAAGACAGCGCAATCAGCCCCAGCATTTT. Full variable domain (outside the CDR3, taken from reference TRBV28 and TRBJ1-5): DVKVTQSSRYLVKRTGEKVFLECVQDMDHENMFWYRQDPGLGLRLIYFSYDVKMKEKGDIPEGYSVSREKKERFSLILESASTNQTSMYLCASSTRRQRNQPQHFGDGTRLSIL.

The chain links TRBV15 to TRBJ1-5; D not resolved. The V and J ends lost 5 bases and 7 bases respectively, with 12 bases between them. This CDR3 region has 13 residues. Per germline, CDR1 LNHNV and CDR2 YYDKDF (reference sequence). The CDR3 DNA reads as TGTGCCACCAGCTTTACCGAGAAACAGCCCCAGCATTTT. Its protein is CATSFTEKQPQHF.

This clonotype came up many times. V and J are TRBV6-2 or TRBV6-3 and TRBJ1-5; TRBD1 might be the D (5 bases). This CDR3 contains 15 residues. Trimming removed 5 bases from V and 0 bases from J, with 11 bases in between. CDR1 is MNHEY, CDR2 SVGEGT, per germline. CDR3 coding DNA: TGTGCCAGCAGTCCACAGGATTATAGCAATCAGCCCCAGCATTTT. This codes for CASSPQDYSNQPQHF.

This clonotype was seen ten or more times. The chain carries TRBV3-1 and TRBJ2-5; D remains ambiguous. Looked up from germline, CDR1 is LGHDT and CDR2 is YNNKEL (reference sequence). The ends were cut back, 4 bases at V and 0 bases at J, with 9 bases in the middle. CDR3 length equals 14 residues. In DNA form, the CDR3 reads TGTGCCAGCAGCCGGCCAGCTTACCAAGAGACCCAGTACTTC. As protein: CASSRPAYQETQYF.

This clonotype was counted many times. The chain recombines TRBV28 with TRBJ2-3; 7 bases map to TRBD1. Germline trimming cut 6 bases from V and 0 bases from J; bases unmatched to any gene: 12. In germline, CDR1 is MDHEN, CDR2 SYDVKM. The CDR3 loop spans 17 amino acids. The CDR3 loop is CASSLFYGTDSTDTQYF. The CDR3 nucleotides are TGTGCCAGCAGCCTCTTTTACGGGACAGATAGCACAGATACGCAGTATTTT.

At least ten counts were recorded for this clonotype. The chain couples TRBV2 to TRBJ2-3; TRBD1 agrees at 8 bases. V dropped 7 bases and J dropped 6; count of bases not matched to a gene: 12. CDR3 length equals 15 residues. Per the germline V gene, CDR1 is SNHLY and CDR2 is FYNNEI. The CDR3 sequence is CASTSGQAAGDTQYF. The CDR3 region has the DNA TGTGCCAGCACCTCGGGACAGGCAGCCGGGGATACGCAGTATTTT.

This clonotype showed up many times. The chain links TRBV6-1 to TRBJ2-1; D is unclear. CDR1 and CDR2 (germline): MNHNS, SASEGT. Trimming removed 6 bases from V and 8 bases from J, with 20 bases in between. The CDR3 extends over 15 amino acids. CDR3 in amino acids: CASRGNGRNWDEQFF. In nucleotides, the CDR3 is TGTGCCAGCAGGGGAAACGGTCGCAACTGGGATGAGCAGTTCTTC.

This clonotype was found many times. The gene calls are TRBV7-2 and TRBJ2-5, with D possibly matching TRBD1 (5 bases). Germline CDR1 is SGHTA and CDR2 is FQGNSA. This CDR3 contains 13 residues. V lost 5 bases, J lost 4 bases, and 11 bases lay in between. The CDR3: CASSRDQGETQYF. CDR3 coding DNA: TGTGCCAGCAGCCGAGACCAGGGAGAGACCCAGTACTTC.

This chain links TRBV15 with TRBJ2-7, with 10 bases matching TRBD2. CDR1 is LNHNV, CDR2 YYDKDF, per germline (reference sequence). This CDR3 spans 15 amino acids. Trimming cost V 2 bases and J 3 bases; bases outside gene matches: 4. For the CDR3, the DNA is TGTGCCACCAGCAGATCCAGGACTAGCGGCTACGAGCAGTACTTC. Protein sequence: CATSRSRTSGYEQYF.

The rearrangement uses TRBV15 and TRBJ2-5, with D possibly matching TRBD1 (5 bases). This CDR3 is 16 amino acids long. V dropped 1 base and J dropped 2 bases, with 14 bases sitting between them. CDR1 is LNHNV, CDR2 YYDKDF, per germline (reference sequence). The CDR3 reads CATSRAISGLQETQYF. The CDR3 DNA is TGTGCCACCAGCAGAGCCATCTCAGGGCTTCAAGAGACCCAGTACTTC.

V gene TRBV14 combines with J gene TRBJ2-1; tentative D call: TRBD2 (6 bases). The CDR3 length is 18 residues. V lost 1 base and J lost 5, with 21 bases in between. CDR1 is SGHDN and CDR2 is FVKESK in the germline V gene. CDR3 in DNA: TGTGCCAGCAGCCAAGCGCGACCCTATGAGGAGGGGAACAATGAGCAGTTCTTC. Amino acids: CASSQARPYEEGNNEQFF.

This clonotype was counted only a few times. DNA of the CDR3: TGTGCCAGTACCGCAAAAGGGTCCCGCGGAGATACGCAGTATTTT. Its protein is CASTAKGSRGDTQYF. The chain joins TRBV19 to TRBJ2-3; D is unresolved. CDR3 size: 15 residues. The ends were cut back, 7 bases at V and 5 bases at J, with 19 bases in the middle. Germline lookup yields CDR1 LNHDA and CDR2 SQIVND (reference sequence).

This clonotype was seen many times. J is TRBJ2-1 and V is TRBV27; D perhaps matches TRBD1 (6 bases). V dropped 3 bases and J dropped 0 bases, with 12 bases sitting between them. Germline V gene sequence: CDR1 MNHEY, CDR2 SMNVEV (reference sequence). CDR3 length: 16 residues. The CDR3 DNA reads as TGTGCCAGCAGTTTCCTCGGACAGAACTCCTACAATGAGCAGTTCTTC. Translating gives CASSFLGQNSYNEQFF.

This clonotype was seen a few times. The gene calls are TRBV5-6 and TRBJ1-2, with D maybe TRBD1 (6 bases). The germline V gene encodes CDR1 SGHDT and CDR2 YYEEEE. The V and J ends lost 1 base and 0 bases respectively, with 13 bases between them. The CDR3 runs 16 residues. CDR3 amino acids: CASSLRGKGANYGYTF. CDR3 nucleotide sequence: TGTGCCAGCAGCTTGAGGGGAAAGGGGGCTAACTATGGCTACACCTTC.

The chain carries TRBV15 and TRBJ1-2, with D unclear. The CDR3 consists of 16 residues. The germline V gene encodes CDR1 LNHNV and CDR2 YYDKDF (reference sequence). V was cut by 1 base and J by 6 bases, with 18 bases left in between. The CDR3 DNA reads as TGTGCCACCAGCAGAGCGTCCCGGACCGTCGCGCATGGCTACACCTTC. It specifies CATSRASRTVAHGYTF.

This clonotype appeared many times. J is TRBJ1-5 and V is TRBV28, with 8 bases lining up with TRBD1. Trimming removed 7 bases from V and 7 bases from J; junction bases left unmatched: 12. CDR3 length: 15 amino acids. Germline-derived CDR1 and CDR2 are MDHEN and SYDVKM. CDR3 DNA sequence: TGTGCCAGCACCCCGACCCACAGGGGGGCCCAGCCCCAGCATTTT. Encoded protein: CASTPTHRGAQPQHF.

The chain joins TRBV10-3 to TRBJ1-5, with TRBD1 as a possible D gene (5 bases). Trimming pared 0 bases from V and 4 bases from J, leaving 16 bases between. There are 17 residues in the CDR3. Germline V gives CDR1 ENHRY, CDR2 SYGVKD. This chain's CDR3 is CAISESISRDGNQPQHF. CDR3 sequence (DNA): TGTGCCATCAGTGAGTCGATCAGCAGGGACGGTAATCAGCCCCAGCATTTT.

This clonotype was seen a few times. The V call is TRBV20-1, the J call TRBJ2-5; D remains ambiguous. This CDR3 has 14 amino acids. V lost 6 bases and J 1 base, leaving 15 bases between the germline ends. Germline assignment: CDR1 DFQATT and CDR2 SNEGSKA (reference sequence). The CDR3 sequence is CSAAVVLSQETQYF. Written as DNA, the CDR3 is TGCAGTGCCGCCGTAGTTCTTAGCCAAGAGACCCAGTACTTC.

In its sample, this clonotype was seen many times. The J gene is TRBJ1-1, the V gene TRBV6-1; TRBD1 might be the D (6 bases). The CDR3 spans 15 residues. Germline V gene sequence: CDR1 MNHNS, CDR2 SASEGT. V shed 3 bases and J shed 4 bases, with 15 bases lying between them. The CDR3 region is CASSEDGGWGTEAFF. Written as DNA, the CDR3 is TGTGCCAGCAGTGAGGACGGGGGCTGGGGCACTGAAGCTTTCTTT.